This TCR beta chain is from a study of graft-versus-host responses after intestinal transplantation. Study-wide background: Each recipient received anti-thymocyte globulin induction, then tacrolimus and steroids for around three years. The study, taken as a whole, reports: Some patients had graft-donor T cell macrochimerism. In their allografts, the ratios of graft-versus-host to host-versus-graft T cell clones were high. Early declines in HvG clones that occurred post-transplant were associated with peak circulating GvH clone levels. Investigators detected GvH clones in recipient marrow, with some emerging earlier in ileum or blood.

Clones were read by immunoSEQ multiplex PCR, and TCRdb kept only the in-frame ones, dropping some. Counted here are some 140,000 clones, around nine tenths occurring once; the ten biggest clones make up roughly 0.17%. In regard to this clone: Its antigen remains unknown. One end of the junction is discordant with germline, which a read error may explain.

The source is a human donor who received an intestinal transplant. Material: unstimulated CD4+ T cells sorted from spleen or lymph node cells, obtained before intestinal transplant.

CDR3 protein: CASSLRGLSSEQYF. The CDR3 nucleotides are TGCGCCAGCAGCCTCAGGGGGCTTTCCTCCGAGCAGTACTTC. V usage is TRBV5-1 and J usage is TRBJ2-7, with 8 bases aligning to TRBD1. Germline CDR1 reads SGHRS; CDR2 reads YFSETQ. This CDR3 comprises 14 residues.